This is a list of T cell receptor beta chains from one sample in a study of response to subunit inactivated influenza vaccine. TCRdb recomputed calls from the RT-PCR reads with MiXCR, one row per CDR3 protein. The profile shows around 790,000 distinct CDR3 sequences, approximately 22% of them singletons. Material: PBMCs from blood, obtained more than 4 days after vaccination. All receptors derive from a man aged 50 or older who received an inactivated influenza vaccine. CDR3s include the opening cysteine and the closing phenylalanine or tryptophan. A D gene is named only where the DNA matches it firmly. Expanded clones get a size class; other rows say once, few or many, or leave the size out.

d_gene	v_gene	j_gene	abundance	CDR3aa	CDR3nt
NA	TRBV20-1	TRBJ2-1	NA	CSARAGGRVNEQFF	TGCAGTGCTAGAGCAGGGGGGAGGGTCAATGAGCAGTTCTTC
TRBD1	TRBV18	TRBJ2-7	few	CASSPPGQYGYEQYF	TGTGCCAGCTCACCACCGGGACAGTACGGATACGAGCAGTACTTC
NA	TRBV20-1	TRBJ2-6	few	CSAKISGAGANVLTF	TGCAGTGCAAAGATTTCAGGGGCTGGGGCCAACGTCCTGACTTTC
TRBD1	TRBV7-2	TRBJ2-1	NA	CASSVDRGGEQFF	TGTGCCAGCAGCGTAGACAGGGGCGGTGAGCAGTTCTTC
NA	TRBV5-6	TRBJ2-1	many	CASSFLAVEQFF	TGTGCCAGCAGCTTTCTAGCTGTTGAGCAGTTCTTC
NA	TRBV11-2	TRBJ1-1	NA	CASTLGGGQASF	TGTGCCAGCACCTTGGGGGGTGGCCAAGCTTCCTTT
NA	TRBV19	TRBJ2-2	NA	CASRPGGRGTGELFF	TGTGCCAGCCGCCCCGGGGGACGAGGCACCGGGGAGCTGTTTTTT
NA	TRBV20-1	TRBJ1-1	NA	CSATSGVHTEAFF	TGCAGTGCTACGTCCGGAGTTCACACTGAAGCTTTCTTT
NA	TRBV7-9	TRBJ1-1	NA	CASSLSQGESEAFF	TGTGCCAGCAGCTTAAGCCAGGGAGAATCTGAAGCTTTCTTT
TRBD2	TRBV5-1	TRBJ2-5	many	CASSLADQETQYF	TGTGCCAGCAGCCTAGCGGACCAAGAGACCCAGTACTTC
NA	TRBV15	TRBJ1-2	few	CATSDRIYGYTF	TGTGCCACCAGTGACAGGATCTATGGCTACACCTTC
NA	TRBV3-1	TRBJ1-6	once	CASRQSSYNSPLHF	TGTGCCAGCAGACAGAGCTCCTATAATTCACCCCTCCACTTT
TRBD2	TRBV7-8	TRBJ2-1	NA	CASSTRTSGRGEQFF	TGTGCCAGCAGCACGCGGACTAGCGGGAGGGGTGAGCAGTTCTTC
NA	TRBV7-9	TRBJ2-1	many	CASSLGLDLWYNEQFF	TGTGCCAGCAGCTTAGGACTGGACCTCTGGTACAATGAGCAGTTCTTC
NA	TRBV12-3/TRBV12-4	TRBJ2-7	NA	CASRVLGKSYEQYF	TGTGCCAGCAGGGTGTTAGGGAAATCCTACGAGCAGTACTTC
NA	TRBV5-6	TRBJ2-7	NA	CASGGLGSYEQYF	TGTGCCAGTGGGGGTCTTGGGTCCTACGAGCAGTACTTC
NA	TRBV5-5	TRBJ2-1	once	CASSLVLRLAYNEQFF	TGTGCCAGCAGCTTGGTTCTGAGACTAGCCTACAATGAGCAGTTCTTC
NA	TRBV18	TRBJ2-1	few	CASSPHKGFEQFF	TGTGCCAGCTCACCACATAAGGGGTTTGAGCAGTTCTTC
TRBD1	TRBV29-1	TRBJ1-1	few	CSVESRPGTASEAFF	TGCAGCGTTGAATCCCGTCCCGGGACAGCAAGTGAAGCTTTCTTT
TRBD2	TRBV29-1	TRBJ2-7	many	CSVAAGVYEQYF	TGCAGCGTCGCGGCGGGAGTCTACGAGCAGTACTTC
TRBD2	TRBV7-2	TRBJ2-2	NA	CASSLSGAAVTGELFF	TGTGCCAGCAGCCTTAGCGGGGCGGCGGTTACCGGGGAGCTGTTTTTT